This TCR beta chain was identified during a study of T cells in Graves' hyperthyroidism and ophthalmopathy. On the study more broadly: At the time of initial diagnosis and before any treatment, peripheral blood was collected.

Between the trimmed V and J ends, which lost 3 bases and 9 bases, there was a span of 9 bases. Germline loops: CDR1 SEHNR, CDR2 FQNEAQ (reference sequence). The CDR3 extends over 12 amino acids. It was RNA transcripts that yielded the amplified TCR beta CDR3 regions. A first-round RT-PCR of the TCR CDR3 used the HTBI primer set. Via MiXCR, TCRdb re-called the multiplex PCR reads, giving one row per CDR3 protein. The sample records under 400,000 distinct CDR3 sequences, under 15% being singletons. This clonotype has a count of ten or more. The TCR sequence derives from a young woman with Graves' hyperthyroidism. This sequence joins TRBV7-9 and TRBJ1-5; D might be TRBD1 (6 bases). Material for sequencing was blood. This CDR3 reads CASSFSDRPQHF. The CDR3, as DNA: TGTGCCAGCAGCTTCTCGGACAGGCCCCAGCATTTT.